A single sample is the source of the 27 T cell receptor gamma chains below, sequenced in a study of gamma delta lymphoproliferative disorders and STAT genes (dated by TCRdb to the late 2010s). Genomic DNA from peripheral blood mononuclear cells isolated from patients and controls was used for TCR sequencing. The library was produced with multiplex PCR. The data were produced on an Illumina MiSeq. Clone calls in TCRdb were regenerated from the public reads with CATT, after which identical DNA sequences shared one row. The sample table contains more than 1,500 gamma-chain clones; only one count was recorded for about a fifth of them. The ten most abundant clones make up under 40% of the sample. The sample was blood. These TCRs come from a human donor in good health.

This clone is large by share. CDR3 bases: TGTGCCACCTGGGACGGGTATTGGATCAAGACGTTT. Residues: CATWDGYWIKTF. The chain carries TRGV2 and TRGJP2. The J gene, absent from TCRdb, was called here by matching the DNA to germline. Germline V CDR1 and CDR2: EGSNGY, YDSYNSKV. This CDR3 comprises 12 residues. V dropped 0 bases and J dropped 9; count of bases not matched to a gene: 1.

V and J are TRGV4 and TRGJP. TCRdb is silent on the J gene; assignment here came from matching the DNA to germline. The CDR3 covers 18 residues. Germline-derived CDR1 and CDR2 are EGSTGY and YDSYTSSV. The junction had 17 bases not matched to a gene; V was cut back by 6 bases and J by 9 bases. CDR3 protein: CATWMGGAKGLGKKIKVF. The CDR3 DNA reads TGTGCCACCTGGATGGGCGGGGCCAAGGGGTTGGGCAAAAAAATCAAGGTATTT.

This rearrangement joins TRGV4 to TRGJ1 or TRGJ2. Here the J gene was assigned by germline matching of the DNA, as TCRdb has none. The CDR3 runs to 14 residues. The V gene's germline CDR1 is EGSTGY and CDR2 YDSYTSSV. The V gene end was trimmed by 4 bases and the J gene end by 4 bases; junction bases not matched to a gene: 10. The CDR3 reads CATWDQLPYYKKLF. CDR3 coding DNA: TGTGCCACCTGGGACCAACTTCCATATTATAAGAAACTCTTT.

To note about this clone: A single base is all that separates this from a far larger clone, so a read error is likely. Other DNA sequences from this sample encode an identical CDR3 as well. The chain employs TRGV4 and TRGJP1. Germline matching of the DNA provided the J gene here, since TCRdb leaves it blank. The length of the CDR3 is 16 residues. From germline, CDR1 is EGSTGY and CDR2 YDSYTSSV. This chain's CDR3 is CATWDGQYTTGWFKIF. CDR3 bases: TGTGCCACTTGGGATGGCCAATATACCACTGGTTGGTTCAAGATATTT.

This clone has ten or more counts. As DNA, the CDR3 is TGTGCCACCTGTTATTATAAGAAACTCTTT. Amino acid sequence: CATCYYKKLF. V usage is TRGV4 and J usage is TRGJ1 or TRGJ2. No J gene is reported in TCRdb; it was inferred here by comparing the DNA with germline. Germline V gene data show CDR1 as EGSTGY and CDR2 as YDSYTSSV. The CDR3 contains 10 residues. With 7 bases clipped from V and 3 bases from J, the junction kept 0 bases outside the gene matches.

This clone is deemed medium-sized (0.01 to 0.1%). CDR3: CATWLSLKLF. CDR3 DNA: TGTGCCACCTGGCTAAGTTTGAAACTCTTT. The V call is TRGV3, the J call TRGJ1 or TRGJ2. The J gene, missing from TCRdb, was assigned here through DNA to germline matching. V lost 6 bases to trimming and J lost 12 bases; unmatched junction nucleotides: 8. The length of the CDR3 is 10 residues. Germline V gene lookup returns CDR1 VTNTFY and CDR2 YDVSTARD (reference sequence).

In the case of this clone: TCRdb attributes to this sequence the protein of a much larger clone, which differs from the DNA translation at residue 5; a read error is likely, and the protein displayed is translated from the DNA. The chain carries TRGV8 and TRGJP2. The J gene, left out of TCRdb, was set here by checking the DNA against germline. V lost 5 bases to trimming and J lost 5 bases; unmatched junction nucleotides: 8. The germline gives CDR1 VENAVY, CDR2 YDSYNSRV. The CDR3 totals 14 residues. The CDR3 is CATWGSGSDWIKTF. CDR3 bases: TGTGCCACCTGGGGTAGCGGGAGTGATTGGATCAAGACGTTT.

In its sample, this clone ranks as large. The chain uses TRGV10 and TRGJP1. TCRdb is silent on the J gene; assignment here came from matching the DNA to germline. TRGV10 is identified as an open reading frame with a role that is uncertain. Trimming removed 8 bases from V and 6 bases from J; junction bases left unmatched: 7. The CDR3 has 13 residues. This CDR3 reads CAAWAQAGWFKIF. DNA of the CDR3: TGTGCTGCGTGGGCCCAGGCTGGTTGGTTCAAGATATTT.

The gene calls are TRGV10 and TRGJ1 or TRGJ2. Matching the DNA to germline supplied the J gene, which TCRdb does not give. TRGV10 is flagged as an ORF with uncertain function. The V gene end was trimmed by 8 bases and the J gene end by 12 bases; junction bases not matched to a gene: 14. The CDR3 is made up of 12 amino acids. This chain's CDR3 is CAAWDSGWTKLF. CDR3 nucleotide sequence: TGTGCTGCGTGGGATTCCGGGTGGACGAAACTCTTT.

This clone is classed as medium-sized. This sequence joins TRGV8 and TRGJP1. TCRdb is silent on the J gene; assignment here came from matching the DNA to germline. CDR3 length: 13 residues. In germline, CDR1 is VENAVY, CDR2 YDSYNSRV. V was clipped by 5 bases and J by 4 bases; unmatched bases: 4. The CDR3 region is CATWVCTGWFKIF. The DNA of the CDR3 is TGTGCCACCTGGGTCTGCACTGGTTGGTTCAAGATATTT.

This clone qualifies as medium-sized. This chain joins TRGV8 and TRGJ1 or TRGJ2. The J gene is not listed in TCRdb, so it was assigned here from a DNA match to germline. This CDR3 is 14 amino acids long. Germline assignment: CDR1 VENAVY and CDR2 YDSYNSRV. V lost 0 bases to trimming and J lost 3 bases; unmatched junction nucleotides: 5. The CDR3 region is CATWDRPFYYKKLF. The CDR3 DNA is TGTGCCACCTGGGATAGGCCTTTTTATTATAAGAAACTCTTT.

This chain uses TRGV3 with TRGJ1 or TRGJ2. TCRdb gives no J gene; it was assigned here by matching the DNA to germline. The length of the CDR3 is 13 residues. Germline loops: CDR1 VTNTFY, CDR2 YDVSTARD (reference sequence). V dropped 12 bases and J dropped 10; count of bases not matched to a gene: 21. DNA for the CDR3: TGTGCCCGACCCCGAACCGAATTATTAAAGAAACTCTTT. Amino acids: CARPRTELLKKLF.

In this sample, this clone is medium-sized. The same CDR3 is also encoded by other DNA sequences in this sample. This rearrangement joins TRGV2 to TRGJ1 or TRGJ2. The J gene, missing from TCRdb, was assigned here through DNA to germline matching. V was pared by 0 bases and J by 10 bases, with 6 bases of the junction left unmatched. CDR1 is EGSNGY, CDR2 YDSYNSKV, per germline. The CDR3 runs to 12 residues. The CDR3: CATWDGPGKKLF. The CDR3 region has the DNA TGTGCCACCTGGGACGGGCCCGGGAAGAAACTCTTT.

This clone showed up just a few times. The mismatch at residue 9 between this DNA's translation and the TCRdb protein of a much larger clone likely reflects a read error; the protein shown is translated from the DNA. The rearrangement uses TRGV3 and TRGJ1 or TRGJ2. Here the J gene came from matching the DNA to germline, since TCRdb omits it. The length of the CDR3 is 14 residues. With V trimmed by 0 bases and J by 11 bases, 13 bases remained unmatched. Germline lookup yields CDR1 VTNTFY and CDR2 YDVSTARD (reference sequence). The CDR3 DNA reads TGTGCCACCTGGGACAGGTGGCGGCATAATGAGAAACTCTTT. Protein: CATWDRWRHNEKLF.

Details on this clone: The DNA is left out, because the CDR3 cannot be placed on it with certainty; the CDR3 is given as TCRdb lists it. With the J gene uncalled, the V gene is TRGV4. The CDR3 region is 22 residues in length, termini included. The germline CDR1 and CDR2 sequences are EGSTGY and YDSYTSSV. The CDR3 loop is CATWDGQMELIIRNSLAVEQHF.

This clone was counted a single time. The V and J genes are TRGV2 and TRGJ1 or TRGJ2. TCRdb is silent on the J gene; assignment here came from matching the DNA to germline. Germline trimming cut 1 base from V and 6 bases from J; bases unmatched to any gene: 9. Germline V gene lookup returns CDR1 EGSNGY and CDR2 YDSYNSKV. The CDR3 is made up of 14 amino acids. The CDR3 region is CATWDGSTFYKKLF. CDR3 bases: TGTGCCACCTGGGACGGATCTACCTTTTATAAGAAACTCTTT.

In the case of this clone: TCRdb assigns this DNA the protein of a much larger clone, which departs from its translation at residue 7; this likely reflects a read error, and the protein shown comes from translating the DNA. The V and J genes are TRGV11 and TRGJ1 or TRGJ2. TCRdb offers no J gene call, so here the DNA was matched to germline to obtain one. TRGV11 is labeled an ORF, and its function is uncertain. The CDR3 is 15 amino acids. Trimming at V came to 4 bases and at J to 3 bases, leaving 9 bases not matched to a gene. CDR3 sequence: CACWISCTSYYKKLF. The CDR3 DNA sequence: TGTGCCTGCTGGATTAGCTGCACGAGTTATTATAAGAAACTCTTT.

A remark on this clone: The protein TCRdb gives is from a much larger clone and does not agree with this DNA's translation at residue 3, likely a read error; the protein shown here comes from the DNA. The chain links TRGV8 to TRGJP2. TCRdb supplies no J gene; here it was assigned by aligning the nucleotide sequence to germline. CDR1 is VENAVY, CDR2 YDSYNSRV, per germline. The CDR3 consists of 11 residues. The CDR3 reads CAPWENWIKTF. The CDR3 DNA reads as TGTGCCCCCTGGGAAAACTGGATCAAGACGTTT.

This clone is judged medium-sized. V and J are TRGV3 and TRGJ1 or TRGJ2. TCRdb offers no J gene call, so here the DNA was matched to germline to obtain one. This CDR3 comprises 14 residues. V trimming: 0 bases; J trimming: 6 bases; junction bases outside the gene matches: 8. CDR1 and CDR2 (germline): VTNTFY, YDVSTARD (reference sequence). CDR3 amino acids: CATWDRLGGYKKLF. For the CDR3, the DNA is TGTGCCACCTGGGACAGGCTCGGCGGTTATAAGAAACTCTTT.

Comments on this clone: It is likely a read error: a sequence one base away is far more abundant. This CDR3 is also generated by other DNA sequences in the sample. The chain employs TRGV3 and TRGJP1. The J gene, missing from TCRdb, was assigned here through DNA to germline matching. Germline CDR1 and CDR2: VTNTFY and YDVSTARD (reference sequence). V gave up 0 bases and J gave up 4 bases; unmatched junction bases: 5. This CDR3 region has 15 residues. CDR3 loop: CATWDRPGTGWFKIF. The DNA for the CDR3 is TGTGCCACCTGGGACAGGCCAGGCACTGGTTGGTTCAAGATATTT.

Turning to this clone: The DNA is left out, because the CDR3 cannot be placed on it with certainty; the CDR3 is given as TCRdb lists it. CDR3: CACWIRHEDIRNSLAVEQHF. With the J gene uncalled, the V gene is TRGV11. TRGV11 is known as an ORF, though its function is uncertain. The CDR3 spans 20 amino acids, including both terminal residues.

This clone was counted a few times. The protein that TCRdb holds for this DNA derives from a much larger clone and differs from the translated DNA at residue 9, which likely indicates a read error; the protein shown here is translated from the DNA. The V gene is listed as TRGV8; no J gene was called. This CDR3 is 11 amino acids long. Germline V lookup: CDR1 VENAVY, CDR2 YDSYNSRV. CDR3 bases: TGTGCCACCTGGGAAAACTGGATCAGGACGTTT. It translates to CATWENWIRTF.

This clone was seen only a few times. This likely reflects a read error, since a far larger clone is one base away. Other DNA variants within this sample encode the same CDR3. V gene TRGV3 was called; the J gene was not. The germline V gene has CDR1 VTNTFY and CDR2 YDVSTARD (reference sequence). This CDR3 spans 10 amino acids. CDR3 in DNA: TGTGCCACCTGGGACAGGGGAGGACTCTTT. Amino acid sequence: CATWDRGGLF.

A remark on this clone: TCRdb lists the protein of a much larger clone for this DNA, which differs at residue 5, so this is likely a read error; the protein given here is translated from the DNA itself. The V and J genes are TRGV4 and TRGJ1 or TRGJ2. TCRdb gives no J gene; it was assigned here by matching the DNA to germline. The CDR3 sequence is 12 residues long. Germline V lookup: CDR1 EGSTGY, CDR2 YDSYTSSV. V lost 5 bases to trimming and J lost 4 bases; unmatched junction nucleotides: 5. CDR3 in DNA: TGTGCCACCTGGGCGAGGTATTATAAGAAACTCTTT. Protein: CATWARYYKKLF.

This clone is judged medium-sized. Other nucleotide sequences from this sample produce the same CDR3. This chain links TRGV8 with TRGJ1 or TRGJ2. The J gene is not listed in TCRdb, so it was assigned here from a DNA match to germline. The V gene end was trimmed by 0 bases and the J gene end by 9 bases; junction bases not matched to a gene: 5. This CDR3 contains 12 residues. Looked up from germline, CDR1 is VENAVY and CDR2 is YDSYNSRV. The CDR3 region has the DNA TGTGCCACCTGGGATAGGGTCCTTAAGAAACTCTTT. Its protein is CATWDRVLKKLF.

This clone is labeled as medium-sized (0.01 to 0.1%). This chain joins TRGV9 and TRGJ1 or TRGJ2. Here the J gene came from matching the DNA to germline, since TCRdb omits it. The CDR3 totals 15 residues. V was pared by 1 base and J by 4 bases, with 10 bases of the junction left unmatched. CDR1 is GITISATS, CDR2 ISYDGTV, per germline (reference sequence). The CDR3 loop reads CALWEVEPWYYKKLF. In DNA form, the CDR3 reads TGTGCCTTGTGGGAGGTAGAACCTTGGTATTATAAGAAACTCTTT.

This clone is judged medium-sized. The CDR3 reads CATWDGPYYKKLF. CDR3 nucleotides: TGTGCCACCTGGGACGGGCCTTATTATAAGAAACTCTTT. V usage is TRGV2 and J usage is TRGJ1 or TRGJ2. TCRdb supplies no J gene; here it was assigned by aligning the nucleotide sequence to germline. V shed 0 bases, J shed 3 bases, and the junction held 2 bases outside the gene matches. This CDR3 has 13 residues. Germline CDR1 is EGSNGY and CDR2 is YDSYNSKV.